This is a list of T cell receptor beta chains from one sample in a study of cytomegalovirus exposure and HLA in healthy donors. Profiling relied on immunoSEQ multiplex PCR, and the TCRdb table lists in-frame clones only, not all of them. Of over 250,000 clones detected, roughly 87% appear once; the ten largest clones hold about 1%. Sequences were obtained from PBMCs. The receptors come from a woman aged 30 to 39 in good health and CMV-seropositive. CDR3s include the opening cysteine and the closing phenylalanine or tryptophan. D genes are given only for firm matches. Clone size is stated in some rows and not others, as once, few, many or a class when expanded.

d_call: .; j_call: TRBJ2-7; clone_size: .; cdr3_length: 12; v_call: TRBV28; cdr3_aa: CASGDNSYEQYF; cdr3_nt: TGTGCCAGCGGGGACAACTCCTACGAGCAGTACTTC
d_call: TRBD2; j_call: TRBJ2-7; clone_size: .; cdr3_length: 16; v_call: TRBV7-6; cdr3_aa: CASSLRASGSQGEQYF; cdr3_nt: TGTGCCAGCAGCTTAAGGGCTAGCGGGAGTCAAGGCGAGCAGTACTTC
d_call: .; j_call: TRBJ2-5; clone_size: few; cdr3_length: 14; v_call: TRBV27; cdr3_aa: CASSAYRDIQTQYF; cdr3_nt: TGTGCCAGCAGTGCCTACCGGGACATCCAGACCCAGTACTTC
d_call: .; j_call: TRBJ2-2; clone_size: .; cdr3_length: 14; v_call: TRBV2; cdr3_aa: CASSAARVHGELFF; cdr3_nt: TGTGCCAGCAGCGCAGCTCGGGTCCACGGGGAGCTGTTTTTT
d_call: TRBD1; j_call: TRBJ1-1; clone_size: .; cdr3_length: 12; v_call: TRBV30; cdr3_aa: CAWSVQGTEAFF; cdr3_nt: TGTGCCTGGAGTGTACAGGGGACTGAAGCTTTCTTT
d_call: .; j_call: TRBJ1-1; clone_size: .; cdr3_length: 17; v_call: TRBV7-3; cdr3_aa: CASSLIGGRGGKPEAFF; cdr3_nt: TGTGCCAGCAGCTTAATAGGAGGGAGAGGGGGTAAGCCTGAAGCTTTCTTT
d_call: .; j_call: TRBJ2-1; clone_size: .; cdr3_length: 14; v_call: TRBV27; cdr3_aa: CATRLMGAYNEQFF; cdr3_nt: TGTGCCACTCGCCTCATGGGGGCGTACAATGAGCAGTTCTTC
d_call: TRBD1; j_call: TRBJ2-7; clone_size: .; cdr3_length: 14; v_call: TRBV4-3; cdr3_aa: CASSYRDRPYEQYF; cdr3_nt: TGCGCCAGCAGCTACCGGGACAGGCCATACGAGCAGTACTTC
d_call: .; j_call: TRBJ2-7; clone_size: .; cdr3_length: 13; v_call: TRBV29-1; cdr3_aa: CSVRLPGLPAQYF; cdr3_nt: TGCAGCGTGCGCCTACCGGGACTCCCCGCGCAGTACTTC
d_call: .; j_call: TRBJ2-1; clone_size: .; cdr3_length: 16; v_call: TRBV7-6; cdr3_aa: CASSSYRTGGYNEQFF; cdr3_nt: TGTGCCAGCAGCTCTTACCGTACGGGGGGCTATAATGAGCAGTTCTTC
d_call: .; j_call: TRBJ2-7; clone_size: .; cdr3_length: 13; v_call: TRBV28; cdr3_aa: CASSSRVTYEQYF; cdr3_nt: TGTGCCAGCAGTTCCAGGGTTACCTACGAGCAGTACTTC
d_call: .; j_call: TRBJ1-6; clone_size: few; cdr3_length: 13; v_call: TRBV4-1; cdr3_aa: CASSRNSNSPLHF; cdr3_nt: TGCGCCAGCAGCCGGAATAGCAATTCACCCCTCCACTTT
d_call: .; j_call: TRBJ2-2; clone_size: few; cdr3_length: 16; v_call: TRBV5-4; cdr3_aa: CASSLGLDRYTGELFF; cdr3_nt: TGTGCCAGCAGCTTGGGACTAGATCGTTACACCGGGGAGCTGTTTTTT
d_call: TRBD1; j_call: TRBJ1-2; clone_size: .; cdr3_length: 14; v_call: TRBV27; cdr3_aa: CASRGAGGNYGYTF; cdr3_nt: TGTGCCAGCAGGGGGGCAGGGGGCAACTATGGCTACACCTTC
d_call: .; j_call: TRBJ1-1; clone_size: .; cdr3_length: 14; v_call: TRBV7-8; cdr3_aa: CASSPRTGFGEAFF; cdr3_nt: TGTGCCAGCAGCCCCCGAACGGGGTTCGGTGAAGCTTTCTTT
d_call: TRBD2; j_call: TRBJ2-3; clone_size: .; cdr3_length: 19; v_call: TRBV28; cdr3_aa: CASSGLGLAGVSSTDTQYF; cdr3_nt: TGTGCCAGCAGTGGGCTGGGACTAGCGGGGGTTAGTAGCACAGATACGCAGTATTTT
d_call: TRBD2; j_call: TRBJ2-3; clone_size: .; cdr3_length: 15; v_call: TRBV5-1; cdr3_aa: CASSLTSGVADTQYF; cdr3_nt: TGCGCCAGCAGCTTGACTAGCGGGGTCGCAGATACGCAGTATTTT
d_call: .; j_call: TRBJ2-1; clone_size: .; cdr3_length: 17; v_call: TRBV18; cdr3_aa: CASSYDTGPTTNNEQFF; cdr3_nt: TGTGCCAGCTCATACGACACTGGTCCGACTACTAACAATGAGCAGTTCTTC
d_call: .; j_call: TRBJ2-7; clone_size: .; cdr3_length: 13; v_call: TRBV14; cdr3_aa: CASSQVIHGEQYF; cdr3_nt: TGTGCCAGCAGCCAAGTAATACACGGCGAGCAGTACTTC
d_call: TRBD1; j_call: TRBJ1-1; clone_size: .; cdr3_length: 16; v_call: TRBV9; cdr3_aa: CASSGRPQGRNTEAFF; cdr3_nt: TGTGCCAGCAGCGGCAGACCACAGGGGAGGAACACTGAAGCTTTCTTT
d_call: TRBD2; j_call: TRBJ2-7; clone_size: .; cdr3_length: 14; v_call: TRBV27; cdr3_aa: CASSLGLAVGEQYF; cdr3_nt: TGTGCCAGCAGCCTGGGACTAGCGGTAGGAGAGCAGTACTTC
d_call: .; j_call: TRBJ1-4; clone_size: .; cdr3_length: 13; v_call: TRBV19; cdr3_aa: CASSLQLNEKLFF; cdr3_nt: TGTGCCAGTAGTCTTCAGTTGAATGAAAAACTGTTTTTT
d_call: TRBD2; j_call: TRBJ2-7; clone_size: .; cdr3_length: 15; v_call: TRBV28; cdr3_aa: CASSLGLAGVYEQYF; cdr3_nt: TGTGCCAGCAGTTTAGGACTAGCGGGTGTCTACGAGCAGTACTTC
d_call: TRBD2; j_call: TRBJ2-1; clone_size: once; cdr3_length: 17; v_call: TRBV9; cdr3_aa: CASSPRPGTGGPYEQFF; cdr3_nt: TGTGCCAGCAGCCCCCGCCCGGGCACGGGAGGGCCTTATGAGCAGTTCTTC
d_call: .; j_call: TRBJ1-3; clone_size: .; cdr3_length: 12; v_call: TRBV9; cdr3_aa: CASSVGRNTIYF; cdr3_nt: TGTGCCAGCAGCGTAGGTCGAAACACCATATATTTT
d_call: TRBD2; j_call: TRBJ2-3; clone_size: .; cdr3_length: 14; v_call: TRBV29-1; cdr3_aa: CSVDGGALLDTQYF; cdr3_nt: TGCAGCGTTGACGGGGGGGCCCTGCTAGATACGCAGTATTTT
d_call: TRBD2; j_call: TRBJ2-7; clone_size: .; cdr3_length: 13; v_call: TRBV7-3; cdr3_aa: CASRNQAGAEQYF; cdr3_nt: TGTGCCAGCAGGAATCAAGCGGGGGCCGAGCAGTACTTC
d_call: .; j_call: TRBJ1-2; clone_size: .; cdr3_length: 14; v_call: TRBV7-9; cdr3_aa: CASSLNTANYGYTF; cdr3_nt: TGTGCCAGCAGCCTAAATACTGCTAACTATGGCTACACCTTC
d_call: .; j_call: TRBJ1-2; clone_size: .; cdr3_length: 17; v_call: TRBV5-6; cdr3_aa: CASSFATSDTLNYGYTF; cdr3_nt: TGTGCCAGCAGCTTTGCGACCTCGGACACGCTTAACTATGGCTACACCTTC
d_call: .; j_call: TRBJ2-2; clone_size: .; cdr3_length: 16; v_call: TRBV4-3; cdr3_aa: CASSQEWQGGTGELFF; cdr3_nt: TGCGCCAGCAGCCAAGAATGGCAGGGGGGGACCGGGGAGCTGTTTTTT
d_call: TRBD1; j_call: TRBJ2-7; clone_size: .; cdr3_length: 16; v_call: TRBV18; cdr3_aa: CASSPPGQGVGYEQYF; cdr3_nt: TGTGCCAGCTCACCACCGGGACAGGGGGTTGGGTACGAGCAGTACTTC
d_call: .; j_call: TRBJ1-5; clone_size: .; cdr3_length: 13; v_call: TRBV27; cdr3_aa: CASRKQGNQPQHF; cdr3_nt: TGTGCCAGCAGGAAGCAGGGCAATCAGCCCCAGCATTTT
d_call: .; j_call: TRBJ1-2; clone_size: .; cdr3_length: 12; v_call: TRBV7-2; cdr3_aa: CASTLDIGGYTF; cdr3_nt: TGTGCCAGCACCCTTGACATAGGCGGCTACACCTTC
d_call: .; j_call: TRBJ2-1; clone_size: .; cdr3_length: 10; v_call: TRBV29-1; cdr3_aa: CSATYNEQFF; cdr3_nt: TGCAGCGCCACGTACAATGAGCAGTTCTTC
d_call: .; j_call: TRBJ1-2; clone_size: .; cdr3_length: 12; v_call: TRBV28; cdr3_aa: CASSLAGYGYTF; cdr3_nt: TGTGCCAGCAGTTTGGCAGGGTACGGCTACACCTTC
d_call: .; j_call: TRBJ2-5; clone_size: .; cdr3_length: 15; v_call: TRBV7-3; cdr3_aa: CASSAMTGRTETQYF; cdr3_nt: TGTGCCAGCAGCGCAATGACAGGTCGTACAGAGACCCAGTACTTC
d_call: .; j_call: TRBJ1-5; clone_size: .; cdr3_length: 15; v_call: TRBV28; cdr3_aa: CASSPERRSVSPQHF; cdr3_nt: TGTGCCAGCAGTCCCGAGAGGAGGAGTGTCAGCCCCCAGCATTTT
d_call: TRBD2; j_call: TRBJ2-1; clone_size: .; cdr3_length: 17; v_call: TRBV4-1; cdr3_aa: CASSQDEGTSGRARRFF; cdr3_nt: TGCGCCAGCAGCCAAGATGAAGGTACTAGCGGGAGGGCCCGGAGGTTCTTC
d_call: TRBD2; j_call: TRBJ2-7; clone_size: .; cdr3_length: 18; v_call: TRBV4-2; cdr3_aa: CASSQALAGGAGGYEQYF; cdr3_nt: TGTGCCAGCAGCCAAGCACTAGCGGGGGGGGCCGGTGGCTACGAGCAGTACTTC
d_call: .; j_call: TRBJ2-3; clone_size: .; cdr3_length: 12; v_call: TRBV7-7; cdr3_aa: CASSPLADTQYF; cdr3_nt: TGTGCCAGCAGCCCCCTAGCGGATACGCAGTATTTT
d_call: .; j_call: TRBJ1-1; clone_size: .; cdr3_length: 15; v_call: TRBV30; cdr3_aa: CAWSVAVRVNTEAFF; cdr3_nt: TGTGCCTGGAGTGTGGCGGTGCGGGTGAACACTGAAGCTTTCTTT
d_call: TRBD1; j_call: TRBJ2-7; clone_size: once; cdr3_length: 14; v_call: TRBV5-5; cdr3_aa: CASSPGTGVSEQYF; cdr3_nt: TGTGCCAGCTCTCCTGGGACAGGGGTGTCCGAGCAGTACTTC
d_call: .; j_call: TRBJ2-5; clone_size: .; cdr3_length: 14; v_call: TRBV7-2; cdr3_aa: CASSPRELQETQYF; cdr3_nt: TGTGCCAGCAGCCCCCGGGAGCTACAAGAGACCCAGTACTTC
d_call: .; j_call: TRBJ1-2; clone_size: .; cdr3_length: 15; v_call: TRBV6-6; cdr3_aa: CASSYGQGRDYGYTF; cdr3_nt: TGTGCCAGCAGTTACGGGCAGGGGCGCGACTATGGCTACACCTTC
d_call: .; j_call: TRBJ1-1; clone_size: .; cdr3_length: 14; v_call: TRBV6-5; cdr3_aa: CASSYFAMNTEAFF; cdr3_nt: TGTGCCAGCAGTTACTTCGCCATGAACACTGAAGCTTTCTTT
d_call: .; j_call: TRBJ2-7; clone_size: .; cdr3_length: 14; v_call: TRBV27; cdr3_aa: CASSLDGSSYEQYF; cdr3_nt: TGTGCCAGCAGTTTAGACGGGAGCTCCTACGAGCAGTACTTC